Listed below are T cell receptor beta chains from one sample, sequenced in a study of shared clonotypes between healthy human individuals. Sequencing used immunoSEQ multiplex PCR; TCRdb keeps in-frame clones, though not all of them. The table shows 2.5 million or so clones, with 90% to 95% occurring only once. The sequencing input was naive CD4+ T cells sorted from blood. The receptors originated from a man aged 18 to 35 in good health. CDR3s include the opening cysteine and the closing phenylalanine or tryptophan. The D gene is left open where the match is weak. Clone size appears in some rows only: once, few, many, or a class for an expanded clone.

V gene,D gene,clone size,J gene,CDR3 DNA,CDR3 protein
TRBV5-1,NA,NA,TRBJ2-1,TGCGCCAGCAGCCCCTTGGGACGGGGTCCCTACAATGAGCAGTTCTTC,CASSPLGRGPYNEQFF
TRBV6-1,NA,NA,TRBJ2-5,TGTGCCAGCAGTCAATTTGGGGCAGGGCTCGAGACCCAGTACTTC,CASSQFGAGLETQYF
TRBV9,NA,NA,TRBJ1-5,TGTGCCAGCAGCGTAGGATCAGGGAGTAGCAATCAGCCCCAGCATTTT,CASSVGSGSSNQPQHF
TRBV28,TRBD1,NA,TRBJ1-5,TGTGCCAGCAGTTTCGGCAGGGGGGTTCAGCCCCAGCATTTT,CASSFGRGVQPQHF
TRBV11-2,NA,NA,TRBJ1-1,TGTGCCAGCAGCTTAGGGGGAAGGAACACTGAAGCTTTCTTT,CASSLGGRNTEAFF
TRBV28,NA,NA,TRBJ2-6,TGTGCCAGCCGCGGTAGGTCTGGGGCCAACGTCCTGACTTTC,CASRGRSGANVLTF
TRBV30,NA,NA,TRBJ1-2,TGTGCCTGGAGTGTACAGCAGGGCTATGGCTACACCTTC,CAWSVQQGYGYTF
TRBV27,NA,NA,TRBJ2-2,TGTGCCAGCAGTTTATCGATTAGGGAGGGGGAGCTGTTTTTT,CASSLSIREGELFF
TRBV6-1,NA,NA,TRBJ1-5,TGTGCCAGCAGACAGGGTAGCAATCAGCCCCAGCATTTT,CASRQGSNQPQHF
TRBV5-1,NA,NA,TRBJ1-1,TGCGCCAGCAGCTTGGACAGGGCCTTCGGAGCGAACACTGAAGCTTTCTTT,CASSLDRAFGANTEAFF
TRBV28,NA,once,TRBJ2-3,TGTGCCAGCACCCGGGACAGCACAGATACGCAGTATTTT,CASTRDSTDTQYF
TRBV6-1,TRBD1,NA,TRBJ2-1,TGTGCCAGCAGCGGACAGGGCAGCTACAATGAGCAGTTCTTC,CASSGQGSYNEQFF
TRBV30,TRBD2,once,TRBJ2-7,TGTGCCTGGAGTGTATCGAGCGGGATCTACGAGCAGTACTTC,CAWSVSSGIYEQYF
TRBV5-4,NA,NA,TRBJ1-6,TGTGCCAGCAGCTTACCCAGGGGTGTCTATAATTCACCCCTCCACTTT,CASSLPRGVYNSPLHF
TRBV6-5,NA,NA,TRBJ1-3,TGTGCCAGCAGACTGACTGAGTCTGGAAACACCATATATTTT,CASRLTESGNTIYF
TRBV21-1,NA,NA,TRBJ1-5,TGTGCCAGCAGCAAAGTCTTTCTAGTGGAGGGGGTATCTAGCAATCAGCCCCAGCATTTT,CASSKVFLVEGVSSNQPQHF
TRBV6-1,NA,NA,TRBJ1-2,TGTGCCAGCAGAGACCCGTGGGGCCGAGGCTACACCTTC,CASRDPWGRGYTF
TRBV11-2,TRBD1,NA,TRBJ2-5,TGTGCCAGCAGCTTAGATCGGGGACAGGAAGAAGAGACCCAGTACTTC,CASSLDRGQEEETQYF
TRBV6-1,TRBD1,NA,TRBJ2-1,TGTGCCAGCAGTGGGACAGGTCCAAATGAGCAGTTCTTC,CASSGTGPNEQFF
TRBV4-2,NA,NA,TRBJ2-7,TGTGCCAGCAGCCAAGACGACAGTAACTACGAGCAGTACTTC,CASSQDDSNYEQYF
TRBV7-2,NA,NA,TRBJ2-7,TGTGCCAGCAGTCCCCAGGTGTCCGAGCAGTACTTC,CASSPQVSEQYF
TRBV6-1,NA,NA,TRBJ2-1,TGTGCCAGCAAGGGCAGATACAATGAGCAGTTCTTC,CASKGRYNEQFF
TRBV9,NA,NA,TRBJ2-2,TGTGCCAGCAGCGTATCCGGGTTGTCGGGCGGGGAGCTGTTTTTT,CASSVSGLSGGELFF
TRBV4-2,TRBD2,NA,TRBJ2-7,TGTGCCAGCAGCCAAGGGGGCTCGCGGGGGGGCTCCTACGAGCAGTACTTC,CASSQGGSRGGSYEQYF
TRBV7-3,NA,NA,TRBJ2-2,TGTGCCAGCAGCCAACGGGGGACAACGAACACCGGGGAGCTGTTTTTT,CASSQRGTTNTGELFF
TRBV28,NA,NA,TRBJ2-7,TGTGCCAGCAGTCCCGTGGCGGGGGCGAGCGAGCAGTACTTC,CASSPVAGASEQYF
TRBV10-3,TRBD2,NA,TRBJ2-3,TGTGCCATCAGTGAGGGACTAGCGGGGATCACAGATACGCAGTATTTT,CAISEGLAGITDTQYF
TRBV7-9,TRBD2,NA,TRBJ2-3,TGTGCCAGCAGCTTAGGACTGACTAGCGGGGGGCGGACAGATACGCAGTATTTT,CASSLGLTSGGRTDTQYF
TRBV4-3,NA,NA,TRBJ1-1,TGCGCCAGCAGCCAAGGAGGTTACCAAGGCGGGGGGGACACTGAAGCTTTCTTT,CASSQGGYQGGGDTEAFF
TRBV14,NA,NA,TRBJ2-5,TGTGCCAGCAGCCGACCACCTGCAGAGACCCAGTACTTC,CASSRPPAETQYF
TRBV5-5,TRBD1,NA,TRBJ2-7,TGTGCCAGCAGCTTGGGGACAGGAGTTGGCGAGCAGTACTTC,CASSLGTGVGEQYF
TRBV7-9,NA,NA,TRBJ1-1,TGTGCCAGCAGCTCCCTTTCGGACAAAAGTACTGAAGCTTTCTTT,CASSSLSDKSTEAFF
TRBV15,NA,NA,TRBJ2-4,TGTGCCACCAGCACTGGACAGAAATTAGCCAAAAACATTCAGTACTTC,CATSTGQKLAKNIQYF
TRBV10-3,NA,NA,TRBJ2-3,TGTGCCATCAGCCGAGAAGCGGGCCTGAGCACAGATACGCAGTATTTT,CAISREAGLSTDTQYF
TRBV10-3,NA,once,TRBJ1-6,TGTGCCATCAGTGATTTTAAGGAGGGGAATTCACCCCTCCACTTT,CAISDFKEGNSPLHF
TRBV30,TRBD1,NA,TRBJ1-4,TGTGCCTGGAGTGCCGGGACAGGGAGTGAAAAACTGTTTTTT,CAWSAGTGSEKLFF
TRBV6-5,NA,NA,TRBJ2-7,TGTGCCAGCGCTCCCTCGGAACTCTACGAGCAGTACTTC,CASAPSELYEQYF
TRBV4-3,TRBD1,NA,TRBJ2-6,TGCGCCAGCAGCCAAGTACAGGGGGATTTTGGGGCCAACGTCCTGACTTTC,CASSQVQGDFGANVLTF
TRBV9,TRBD2,NA,TRBJ2-5,TGTGCCAGCAGCGTAGCATACGGGAGGGCCGGAGAAGAGACCCAGTACTTC,CASSVAYGRAGEETQYF
TRBV5-8,NA,NA,TRBJ1-6,TGTGCCAGCAGCAACAACCGGGACTTCATATTTGGCTCCTATAATTCACCCCTCCACTTT,CASSNNRDFIFGSYNSPLHF
TRBV10-3,NA,NA,TRBJ2-7,TGTGCCATCAGTCCCGGGACTCTCTACGAGCAGTACTTC,CAISPGTLYEQYF
TRBV2,TRBD1,NA,TRBJ2-7,TGTGCCAGCAGAGGGGACAGGGTGGGTTACGAGCAGTACTTC,CASRGDRVGYEQYF
TRBV5-4,TRBD1,NA,TRBJ1-6,TGTGCCAGCAGCTCGGGACAGGGAGCCTATAATTCACCCCTCCACTTT,CASSSGQGAYNSPLHF
TRBV7-9,NA,NA,TRBJ1-3,TGTGCCAGCAGCCCAAGACCTGTCTCTGGAAACACCATATATTTT,CASSPRPVSGNTIYF
TRBV7-9,TRBD2,NA,TRBJ2-3,TGTGCCAGCAGCCAGAGGCGGGAGGGCCCAGATACGCAGTATTTT,CASSQRREGPDTQYF
TRBV30,TRBD1,NA,TRBJ1-4,TGTGCCTGGTGCGGCGGACAGGTTGCAACTAATGAAAAACTGTTTTTT,CAWCGGQVATNEKLFF
TRBV10-1,TRBD2,NA,TRBJ2-3,TGCGCCAGCAGTCTAGCGGGCACAGATACGCAGTATTTT,CASSLAGTDTQYF
TRBV25-1,TRBD1,NA,TRBJ1-1,TGTGCCAGCAGTGTAACAGGGGGGGCCCGAGCTTTCTTT,CASSVTGGARAFF
TRBV6-6,NA,NA,TRBJ2-7,TGTGCCAGCAGCCCCGGAGTGACCTACGAGCAGTACTTC,CASSPGVTYEQYF
TRBV9,NA,few,TRBJ2-6,TGTGCCAGCAGAACCTCTATCGGTGGGGCCAACGTCCTGACTTTC,CASRTSIGGANVLTF
TRBV5-6,NA,once,TRBJ2-6,TGTGCCAGCAGCTCAGTACCCTCTGGGGCCAACGTCCTGACTTTC,CASSSVPSGANVLTF
TRBV25-1,NA,once,TRBJ2-1,TGTGCCAGCAGTGAACCGGGAGACCACAATGAGCAGTTCTTC,CASSEPGDHNEQFF
TRBV11-2,TRBD2,NA,TRBJ2-7,TGTGCCAGCAGCTTAACTAGCGGGATTGACGAGCAGTACTTC,CASSLTSGIDEQYF
TRBV5-1,NA,NA,TRBJ2-1,TGCGCCAGCAGCTTGGGAGGGGGTGAGGGTAATGAGCAGTTCTTC,CASSLGGGEGNEQFF
TRBV2,NA,NA,TRBJ1-2,TGTGCCAGCAGTGAAGGCAGCCGACTCCCTTTCTTC,CASSEGSRLPFF
TRBV5-5,NA,NA,TRBJ1-5,TGTGCCAGCAGCTTGGACGGGGGTAGCAATCAGCCCCAGCATTTT,CASSLDGGSNQPQHF
TRBV9,NA,NA,TRBJ1-1,TGTGCCAGCAGCGTCGGACCGATGAACACTGAAGCTTTCTTT,CASSVGPMNTEAFF